A single sample gave rise to the 21 T cell receptor beta chains below, sequenced in a study of beta chain features in type 1 diabetes. Sequenced material consisted of expressed TCRB transcripts (all of the isolated RNA was reverse transcribed). TCRdb keeps only in-frame clones here, not all; method: immunoSEQ multiplex PCR. The sample lists about 410,000 clones; more than 11% were seen once. The source material was naive CD4+ T cells from blood. The receptors were gathered from a man aged 25-45 years in good health.

This clone occurred a few times. The chain has TRBV7-9 and TRBJ1-4, with 7 bases fitting TRBD1. Germline V gene lookup returns CDR1 SEHNR and CDR2 FQNEAQ (reference sequence). V trimming: 3 bases; J trimming: 5 bases; junction bases outside the gene matches: 9. The CDR3 runs to 16 residues. The CDR3 DNA reads as TGTGCCAGCAGCTTTAGATCAGGGGGAGCAAATGAAAAACTGTTTTTT. This sequence encodes CASSFRSGGANEKLFF. Complete variable domain (other parts from reference TRBV7-9 and TRBJ1-4): DTGVSQNPRHKITKRGQNVTFRCDPISEHNRLYWYRQTLGQGPEFLTYFQNEAQLEKSRLLSDRFSAERPKGSFSTLEIQRTEQGDSAMYLCASSFRSGGANEKLFFGSGTQLSVL.

This clone was picked up a small number of times. The rearrangement uses TRBV5-1 and TRBJ2-7; 8 bases are a match to TRBD1. The CDR3 extends over 17 amino acids. Germline CDR1 and CDR2: SGHRS and YFSETQ. The V gene end was trimmed by 7 bases and the J gene end by 0 bases; junction bases not matched to a gene: 15. Here the CDR3 reads CASPRGRGPLSSYEQYV. In DNA, the CDR3 is TGCGCCAGCCCCCGAGGCAGGGGGCCCCTTAGCTCCTACGAGCAGTACGTC.

V gene TRBV2 combines with J gene TRBJ2-5; the match to TRBD2 covers 7 bases. J was trimmed by 0 bases and V by 9 bases; bases with no gene match: 13. Germline CDR1 and CDR2: SNHLY and FYNNEI. The length of the CDR3 is 16 residues. CDR3 region: CASLSLYSGNQETQYF. CDR3 DNA: TGTGCCAGTCTATCCTTATACAGCGGGAACCAAGAGACCCAGTACTTC.

This clone was seen only a few times. The chain recombines TRBV7-2 with TRBJ2-1; 8 nucleotides line up with TRBD1. V gave up 6 bases and J gave up 2 bases; unmatched junction bases: 6. The CDR3 spans 15 residues. CDR1 and CDR2 (germline): SGHTA, FQGNSA. CDR3 nucleotide sequence: TGTGCCAGCAGTTTCGACAGGGGTACCTACAATGAGCAGTTCTTC. The encoded protein is CASSFDRGTYNEQFF.

In nucleotides, the CDR3 is TGTGCCAGCAGTCAGGCGGGTGCTGAAGCTTTCTTT. Encoded protein: CASSQAGAEAFF. The chain recombines TRBV7-6 with TRBJ1-1; D remains unclear. Germline V gene sequence: CDR1 SGHVS, CDR2 FNYEAQ. CDR3 length equals 12 residues. V lost 6 bases, J lost 6 bases, and 11 bases lay in between.

The J gene is TRBJ2-3, the V gene TRBV11-3; D may be TRBD2 (6 bases). Germline V CDR1 and CDR2: SGHNT, YENEEA. V lost 5 bases to trimming and J lost 5 bases, with 8 bases between them. The CDR3 spans 12 residues. CDR3 DNA: TGTGCCAGCAGCCGGGGACTAGATACGCAGTATTTT. Translated: CASSRGLDTQYF.

This clone was counted only a few times. The gene calls are TRBV9 and TRBJ2-2; D is uncertain. The CDR3 is 15 amino acids. V lost 1 base and J 0 bases, leaving 7 bases between the germline ends. CDR1 and CDR2 from the germline V gene are SGDLS and YYNGEE. As DNA, the CDR3 is TGTGCCAGCAGCGTACGCAGCACGAACACCGGGGAGCTGTTTTTT. Translating it yields CASSVRSTNTGELFF.

The chain has TRBV6-5 and TRBJ2-7, with D maybe TRBD2 (5 bases). Per the germline V gene, CDR1 is MNHEY and CDR2 is SVGAGI. V was cut by 8 bases and J by 3 bases, with 14 bases left in between. This CDR3 contains 13 residues. The CDR3 DNA sequence: TGTGCCAGCGGCGCTAGCCCTAACTACGAGCAGTACGTC. Its translation: CASGASPNYEQYV.

The genes are TRBV4-3 and TRBJ2-1; the match to TRBD2 covers 11 bases. The germline CDR1 and CDR2 sequences are LGHNA and YSLEER. CDR3 length: 16 residues. The trim removed 4 bases at V and 6 bases at J, leaving 8 bases unmatched. CDR3 sequence: CASSPIAGGPGNEQFF. DNA for the CDR3: TGCGCCAGCAGCCCAATAGCGGGAGGGCCGGGCAATGAGCAGTTCTTC.

V is TRBV7-3 and J is TRBJ2-1, with 10 bases that match TRBD2. From germline, CDR1 is SGHTA and CDR2 FQGTGA. CDR3 length equals 15 residues. The J segment lost 3 bases and the V segment lost 5 bases, leaving 4 bases of the junction unmatched. CDR3 bases: TGTGCCAGCAGCCCAACTAGCGGGAACTACAATGAGCAGTTCTTC. Its translation: CASSPTSGNYNEQFF.

The rearrangement joins TRBV29-1 to TRBJ2-1; D call uncertain. This CDR3 has 15 residues. Germline values: CDR1 SQVTM, CDR2 ANQGSEA. V shed 7 bases and J shed 0 bases, with 16 bases lying between them. CDR3 bases: TGCAGCGCGATGACGAGGCCAAGCTCCTACAATGAGCAGTTCTTC. Translated, it gives CSAMTRPSSYNEQFF.

Comments on this clone: One end of the junction does not line up with germline, which may come from a read error. V and J are TRBV7-2 and TRBJ1-2; D is unresolved. CDR1 and CDR2 from the germline V gene are SGHTA and FQGNSA. The CDR3 runs 9 residues. The CDR3 DNA sequence: TGTGCCAGCAGCTGGGAAGTCAACTTC. Amino acids: CASSWEVNF.

The chain combines TRBV9 with TRBJ2-5; the match to TRBD2 covers 14 bases. Germline CDR1 reads SGDLS; CDR2 reads YYNGEE. This CDR3 has 16 residues. V dropped 3 bases and J dropped 5; count of bases not matched to a gene: 6. The CDR3: CASSATSGRAGETQYF. The CDR3 nucleotides are TGTGCCAGCAGCGCGACTAGCGGGAGGGCCGGGGAGACCCAGTACTTC.

The chain is built from TRBV7-9 and TRBJ2-1; D not certain. The CDR3 spans 14 residues. The V end lost 0 bases, the J end lost 3 bases, and 6 bases lay between the germline ends. The V gene's germline CDR1 is SEHNR and CDR2 FQNEAQ (reference sequence). The CDR3 protein is CASSLAAVYNEQFF. The CDR3 DNA reads TGTGCCAGCAGCTTAGCTGCAGTCTACAATGAGCAGTTCTTC.

This chain connects TRBV7-2 to TRBJ2-5; 8 bases line up with TRBD2. The CDR3 is 15 amino acids. V lost 3 bases and J lost 5; bases outside the gene matches: 8. CDR1 and CDR2 (germline): SGHTA, FQGNSA. Here the CDR3 reads CASSLRRTSLETQYF. The CDR3 DNA reads TGTGCCAGCAGCTTGCGCCGGACTAGCCTGGAGACCCAGTACTTC.

The V gene is TRBV7-8, the J gene TRBJ2-5; 12 nucleotides agree with TRBD2. The ends lost 8 bases at V and 5 bases at J; junction bases unmatched: 6. This CDR3 spans 14 amino acids. CDR1 and CDR2 (germline): SGHVS, FQNEAQ. CDR3 amino acids: CASSGLAGLETQYF. The CDR3 DNA reads as TGTGCCAGCTCCGGACTAGCGGGACTGGAGACCCAGTACTTC.

This clone was observed a few times. J is TRBJ2-1 and V is TRBV9; D gene uncertain. This CDR3 has 11 residues. Germline lookup yields CDR1 SGDLS and CDR2 YYNGEE. V lost 3 bases, J lost 10 bases, and 8 bases lay in between. The CDR3 coding sequence is TGTGCCAGCAGCGGTCGTAAGGAGCAGTTCTTC. Translation: CASSGRKEQFF.

This chain connects TRBV6-5 to TRBJ1-5, with D maybe TRBD1 (5 bases). CDR3 length: 13 amino acids. V dropped 2 bases and J dropped 9 bases, with 11 bases sitting between them. Per the germline V gene, CDR1 is MNHEY and CDR2 is SVGAGI. The CDR3 DNA reads TGTGCCAGCAGTTACGCCGGAGGGGCGCCCCAGCATTTT. Translating it yields CASSYAGGAPQHF.

This chain uses TRBV7-6 with TRBJ2-2, with D maybe TRBD2 (5 bases). Germline V lookup: CDR1 SGHVS, CDR2 FNYEAQ. CDR3 length: 14 amino acids. V was trimmed by 4 bases and J by 2 bases, leaving 8 bases between them. DNA of the CDR3: TGTGCCAGCAGCTCGAGCGGAAACACCGGGGAGCTGTTTTTT. This translates into CASSSSGNTGELFF.

The J gene is TRBJ2-1, the V gene TRBV6-1, with a possible D match to TRBD2 (6 bases). The germline CDR1 and CDR2 sequences are MNHNS and SASEGT. Between the trimmed V and J ends, which lost 7 bases and 8 bases, there was a span of 15 bases. The CDR3 contains 13 residues. The CDR3 DNA reads TGTGCCAGCAAGCCGGGAGCCAGGGATGAGCAGTTCTTC. Its translation is CASKPGARDEQFF.

The chain carries TRBV29-1 and TRBJ2-1; 7 bases agree with TRBD2. The germline CDR1 and CDR2 sequences are SQVTM and ANQGSEA. This CDR3 has 15 amino acids. The V and J ends lost 4 bases and 12 bases, in that order; junction bases with no gene match: 18. In DNA form, the CDR3 reads TGCAGCGTTGTCCCCCAGAAGCCCGGGAGGTGGATGCAGTTCTTC. Amino acids: CSVVPQKPGRWMQFF.